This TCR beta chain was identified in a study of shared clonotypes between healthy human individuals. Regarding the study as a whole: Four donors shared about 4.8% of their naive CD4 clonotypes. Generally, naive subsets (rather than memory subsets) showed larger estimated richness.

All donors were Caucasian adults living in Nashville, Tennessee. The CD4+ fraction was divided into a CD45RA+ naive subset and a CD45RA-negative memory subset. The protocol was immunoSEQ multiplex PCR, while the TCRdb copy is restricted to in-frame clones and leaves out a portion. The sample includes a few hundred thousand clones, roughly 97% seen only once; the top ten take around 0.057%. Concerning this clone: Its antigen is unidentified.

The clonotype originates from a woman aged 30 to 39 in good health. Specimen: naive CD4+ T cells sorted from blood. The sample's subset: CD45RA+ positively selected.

CDR3 region: CASNQRELYEQYF. The CDR3 DNA reads as TGTGCCAGCAACCAGCGGGAGTTATACGAGCAGTACTTC. This chain joins TRBV28 and TRBJ2-5, with TRBD2 matching 8 bases. TRBJ2-7 explains the end of the DNA better; the J call may be wrong. The CDR3 is 13 residues long. CDR1 and CDR2 (germline): MDHEN, SYDVKM.